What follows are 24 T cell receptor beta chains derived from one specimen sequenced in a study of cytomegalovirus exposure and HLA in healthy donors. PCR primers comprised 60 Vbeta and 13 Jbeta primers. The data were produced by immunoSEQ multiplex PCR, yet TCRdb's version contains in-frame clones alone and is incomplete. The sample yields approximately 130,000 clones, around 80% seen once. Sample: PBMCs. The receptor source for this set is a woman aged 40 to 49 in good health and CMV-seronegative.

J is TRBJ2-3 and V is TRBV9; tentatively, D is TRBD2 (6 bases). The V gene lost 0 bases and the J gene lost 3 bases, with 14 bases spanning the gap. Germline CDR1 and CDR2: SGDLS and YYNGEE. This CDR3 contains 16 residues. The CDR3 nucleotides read TGTGCCAGCAGCGTAGCGCTTTCGGCGGGGACAGATACGCAGTATTTT. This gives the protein CASSVALSAGTDTQYF.

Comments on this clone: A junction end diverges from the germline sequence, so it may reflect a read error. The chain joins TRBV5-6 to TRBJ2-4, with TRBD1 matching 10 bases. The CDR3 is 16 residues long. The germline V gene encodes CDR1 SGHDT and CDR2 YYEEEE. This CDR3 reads CASSGDRGRAKNSQYF. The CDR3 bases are TGTGCCAGCAGCGGGGACAGGGGACGAGCCAAAAACAGTCAGTACTTC.

The chain's CDR3 is CASSKTSGGHNTGELFF. CDR3 nucleotides: TGTGCCAGCAGCAAGACTAGCGGGGGTCATAACACCGGGGAGCTGTTTTTT. V usage is TRBV25-1 and J usage is TRBJ2-2; 12 bases are shared with TRBD2. Trimming took 6 bases from V and 2 from J; bases not matched to a gene: 7. CDR1 and CDR2 (germline): MGHDK, SYGVNS. The CDR3 totals 17 residues.

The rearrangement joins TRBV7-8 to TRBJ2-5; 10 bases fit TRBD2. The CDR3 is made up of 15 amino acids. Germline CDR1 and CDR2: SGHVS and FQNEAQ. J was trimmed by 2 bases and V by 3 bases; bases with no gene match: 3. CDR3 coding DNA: TGTGCCAGCAGCTTTCTAGCGGGGGTACAAGAGACCCAGTACTTC. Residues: CASSFLAGVQETQYF.

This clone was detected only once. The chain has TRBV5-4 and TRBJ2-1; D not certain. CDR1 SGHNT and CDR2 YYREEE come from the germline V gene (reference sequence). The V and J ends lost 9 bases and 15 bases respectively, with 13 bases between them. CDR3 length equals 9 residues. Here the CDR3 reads CATSGYRFF. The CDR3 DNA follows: TGTGCCACCAGTGGGTACAGGTTCTTC.

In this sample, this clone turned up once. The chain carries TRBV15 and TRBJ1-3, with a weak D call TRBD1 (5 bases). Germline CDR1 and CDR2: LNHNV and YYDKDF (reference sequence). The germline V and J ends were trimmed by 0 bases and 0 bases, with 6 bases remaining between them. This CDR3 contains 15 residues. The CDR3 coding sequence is TGTGCCACCAGCAGAGACAGGGACTCTGGAAACACCATATATTTT. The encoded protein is CATSRDRDSGNTIYF.

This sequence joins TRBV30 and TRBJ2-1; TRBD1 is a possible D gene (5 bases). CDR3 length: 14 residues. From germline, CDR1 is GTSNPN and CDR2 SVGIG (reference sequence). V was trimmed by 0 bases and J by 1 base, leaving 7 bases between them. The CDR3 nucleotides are TGTGCCTGGAGTGTAAGGGGATCCTACAATGAGCAGTTCTTC. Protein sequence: CAWSVRGSYNEQFF.

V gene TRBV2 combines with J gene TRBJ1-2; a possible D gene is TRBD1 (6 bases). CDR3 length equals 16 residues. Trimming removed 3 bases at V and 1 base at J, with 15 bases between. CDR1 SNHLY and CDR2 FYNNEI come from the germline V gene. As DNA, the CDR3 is TGTGCCAGCAGTGATCCCCAGGGGCGGTTTAACTATGGCTACACCTTC. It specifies CASSDPQGRFNYGYTF.

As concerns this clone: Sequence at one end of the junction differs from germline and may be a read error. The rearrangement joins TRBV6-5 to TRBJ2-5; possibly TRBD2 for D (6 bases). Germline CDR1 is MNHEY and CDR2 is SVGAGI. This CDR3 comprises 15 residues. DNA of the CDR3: TGTGCCAGCAGTCGCTCGGGACTTAACCAGGAGACCCAGTACTTC. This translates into CASSRSGLNQETQYF.

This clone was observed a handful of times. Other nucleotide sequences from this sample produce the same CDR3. Here the CDR3 reads CASSPTTGYQETQYF. The DNA for the CDR3 is TGTGCCAGCTCACCCACGACAGGGTACCAAGAGACCCAGTACTTC. The chain joins TRBV18 to TRBJ2-5; 7 positions match TRBD1. Germline CDR1 KGHSH, CDR2 LQKENI. J was trimmed by 0 bases and V by 3 bases; bases with no gene match: 4. The CDR3 has 15 residues.

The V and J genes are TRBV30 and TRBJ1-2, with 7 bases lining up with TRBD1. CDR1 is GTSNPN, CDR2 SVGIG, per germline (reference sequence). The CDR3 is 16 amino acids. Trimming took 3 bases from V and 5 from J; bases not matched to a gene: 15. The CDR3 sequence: CAWRSDRPPSLYGYTF. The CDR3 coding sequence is TGTGCCTGGAGATCGGACAGGCCCCCCTCTCTTTATGGCTACACCTTC.

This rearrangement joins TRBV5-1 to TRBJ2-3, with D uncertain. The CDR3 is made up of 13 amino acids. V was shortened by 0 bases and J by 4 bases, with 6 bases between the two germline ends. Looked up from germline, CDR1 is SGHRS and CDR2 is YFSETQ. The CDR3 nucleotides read TGCGCCAGCAGCTTGGCAGCGTCAGATACGCAGTATTTT. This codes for CASSLAASDTQYF.

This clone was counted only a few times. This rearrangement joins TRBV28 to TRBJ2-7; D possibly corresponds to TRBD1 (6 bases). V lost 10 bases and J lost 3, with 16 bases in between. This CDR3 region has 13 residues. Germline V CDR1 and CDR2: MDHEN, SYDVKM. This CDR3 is CAIAGTPFYEQYF. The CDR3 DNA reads TGTGCCATCGCCGGGACACCCTTCTACGAGCAGTACTTC.

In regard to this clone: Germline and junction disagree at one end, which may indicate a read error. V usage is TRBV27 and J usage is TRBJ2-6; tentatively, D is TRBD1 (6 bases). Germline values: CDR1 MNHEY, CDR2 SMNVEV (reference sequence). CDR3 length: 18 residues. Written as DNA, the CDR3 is TGTGCCAGCAGCCGAAGGGGGAGTATAGGTCCTGGGGCCAACGGCCTGACTTTC. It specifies CASSRRGSIGPGANGLTF.

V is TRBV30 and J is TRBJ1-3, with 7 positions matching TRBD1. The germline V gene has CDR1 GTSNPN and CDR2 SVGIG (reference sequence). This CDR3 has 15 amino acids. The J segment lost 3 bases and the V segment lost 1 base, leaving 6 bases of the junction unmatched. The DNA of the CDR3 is TGTGCCTGGAGTGGATTACAGGGGTTTGGAAACACCATATATTTT. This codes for CAWSGLQGFGNTIYF.

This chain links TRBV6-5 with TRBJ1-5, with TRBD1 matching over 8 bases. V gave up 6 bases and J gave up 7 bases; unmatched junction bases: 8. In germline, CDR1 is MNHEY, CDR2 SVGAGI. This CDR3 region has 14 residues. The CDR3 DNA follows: TGTGCCAGCAGGCCGGGACAGGTACCACAGCCCCAGCATTTT. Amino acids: CASRPGQVPQPQHF.

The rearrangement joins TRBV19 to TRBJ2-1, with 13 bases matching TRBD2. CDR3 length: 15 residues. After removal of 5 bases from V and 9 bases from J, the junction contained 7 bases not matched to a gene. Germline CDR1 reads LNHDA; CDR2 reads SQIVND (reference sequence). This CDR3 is CASSPGLAGVAEQFF. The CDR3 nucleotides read TGTGCCAGTAGTCCTGGACTAGCGGGGGTCGCTGAGCAGTTCTTC.

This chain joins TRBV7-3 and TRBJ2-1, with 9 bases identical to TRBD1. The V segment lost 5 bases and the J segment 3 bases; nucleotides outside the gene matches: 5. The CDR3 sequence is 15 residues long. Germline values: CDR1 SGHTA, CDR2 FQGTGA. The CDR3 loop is CASSRDRGDYNEQFF. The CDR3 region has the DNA TGTGCCAGCAGCCGAGACAGGGGGGACTACAATGAGCAGTTCTTC.

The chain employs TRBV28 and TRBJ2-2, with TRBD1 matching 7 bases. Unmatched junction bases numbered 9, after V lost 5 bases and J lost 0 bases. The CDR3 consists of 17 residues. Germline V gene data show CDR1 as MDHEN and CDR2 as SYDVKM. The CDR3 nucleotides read TGTGCCAGCAGTGAAAAAACAGGGGTATCGAACACCGGGGAGCTGTTTTTT. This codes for CASSEKTGVSNTGELFF. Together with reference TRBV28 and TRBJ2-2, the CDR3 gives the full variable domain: DVKVTQSSRYLVKRTGEKVFLECVQDMDHENMFWYRQDPGLGLRLIYFSYDVKMKEKGDIPEGYSVSREKKERFSLILESASTNQTSMYLCASSEKTGVSNTGELFFGEGSRLTVL.

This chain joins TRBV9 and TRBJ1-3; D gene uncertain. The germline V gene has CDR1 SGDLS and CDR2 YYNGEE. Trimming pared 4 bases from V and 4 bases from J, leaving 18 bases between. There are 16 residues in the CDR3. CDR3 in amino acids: CASSPQGGETGNTIYF. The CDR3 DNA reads TGTGCCAGCAGCCCGCAAGGTGGGGAGACGGGAAACACCATATATTTT.

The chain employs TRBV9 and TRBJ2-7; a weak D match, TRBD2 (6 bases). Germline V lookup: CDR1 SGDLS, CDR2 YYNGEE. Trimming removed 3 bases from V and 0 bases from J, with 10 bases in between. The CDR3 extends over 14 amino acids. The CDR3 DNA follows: TGTGCCAGCAGCGCTGGCGGGGCCTCCTACGAGCAGTACTTC. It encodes CASSAGGASYEQYF.

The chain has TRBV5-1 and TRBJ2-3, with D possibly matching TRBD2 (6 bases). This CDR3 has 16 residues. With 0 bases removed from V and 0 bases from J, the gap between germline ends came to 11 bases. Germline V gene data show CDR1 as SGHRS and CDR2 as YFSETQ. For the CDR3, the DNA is TGCGCCAGCAGCTTGGAAGCGGGCTCCAGCACAGATACGCAGTATTTT. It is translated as CASSLEAGSSTDTQYF.

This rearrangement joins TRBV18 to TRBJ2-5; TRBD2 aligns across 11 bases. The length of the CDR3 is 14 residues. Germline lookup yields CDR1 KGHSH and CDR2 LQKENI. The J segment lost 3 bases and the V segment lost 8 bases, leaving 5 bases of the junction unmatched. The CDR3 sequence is CASDSGLAEETQYF. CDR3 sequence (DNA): TGTGCCAGCGACTCGGGACTAGCGGAAGAGACCCAGTACTTC.

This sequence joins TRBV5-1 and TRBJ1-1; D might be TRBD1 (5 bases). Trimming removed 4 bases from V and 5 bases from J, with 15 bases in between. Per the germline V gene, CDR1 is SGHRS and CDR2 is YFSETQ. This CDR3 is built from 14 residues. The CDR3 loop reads CASSLDWGRTEAFF. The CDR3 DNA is TGCGCCAGCAGCCTTGACTGGGGCCGGACTGAAGCTTTCTTT.